This T cell receptor beta chain was captured by sequencing in a study of T cell changes during pregnancy in multiple sclerosis. The data were produced by immunoSEQ multiplex PCR, yet TCRdb's version contains in-frame clones alone and is incomplete. The data show around 54,000 clones, around 90% seen once. The material was CD4+ T cells from peripheral blood mononuclear cells, obtained after pregnancy. This clonotype was sampled from a female donor in good health, enrolled as a control in a pregnancy study.

CDR3 in amino acids: CALYRAAEAFF. CDR3 nucleotide sequence: TGTGCCTTATACAGGGCAGCTGAAGCTTTCTTT. V and J are TRBV30 and TRBJ1-1, with a tentative D call TRBD1 (6 bases). Germline V gene data show CDR1 as GTSNPN and CDR2 as SVGIG (reference sequence). V lost 7 bases to trimming and J lost 6 bases, with 12 bases between them. CDR3 size: 11 residues.